This T cell receptor (beta chain) stems from a study of blood T cell repertoires in COVID-19. Study-wide background: The samples span acute and convalescent COVID-19 from the United States, Italy and Spain. T cells, B-cell-depleted T cells, or PBMCs provided the cDNA or gDNA that served as material.

As originally analysed: The assay estimated nucleated cells by amplifying reference gene primers. Sequencing used immunoSEQ multiplex PCR; TCRdb keeps in-frame clones, though not all of them. V, J and clone size derive from that table, while D and trimming were established from the DNA sequence. The sample has 35,000 to 45,000 clones, about 90% seen once; the top ten hold about 9.8%. Germline V lookup: CDR1 SGHRS, CDR2 YFSETQ. CDR3 size: 13 residues. Trimming cost V 0 bases and J 3 bases, with 7 bases left between them. This TCR came from a human donor in a cohort sampled during active COVID-19. The chain links TRBV5-1 to TRBJ2-7; D may be TRBD2 (5 bases). The sample consisted of peripheral blood. This chain's CDR3 is CASSLGERYEQYF. The CDR3 DNA is TGCGCCAGCAGCTTGGGGGAGCGCTACGAGCAGTACTTC.